This T cell receptor (beta chain) originates from a study of cytomegalovirus exposure and HLA in healthy donors. Turning to this clone: One end of the junction is discordant with germline, which a read error may explain.

The CDR3 is 17 amino acids. The V gene's germline CDR1 is SSHAT and CDR2 FNYEAQ (reference sequence). Libraries were prepared by immunoSEQ multiplex PCR; TCRdb keeps only in-frame clonotypes and omits some of them. The sample includes fewer than 200,000 clones, roughly 89% of them seen just once. Sequencing was performed on PBMCs. This chain joins TRBV7-7 and TRBJ2-2; D may be TRBD2 (6 bases). The source of this sequence is a woman aged 18-29 years in good health and CMV-seropositive. CDR3 DNA sequence: TGTGCTAGCAGCCCATCCCCACTAGCTTTAAACACCGGGGAGCTGTTTTTT. It specifies CASSPSPLALNTGELFF.